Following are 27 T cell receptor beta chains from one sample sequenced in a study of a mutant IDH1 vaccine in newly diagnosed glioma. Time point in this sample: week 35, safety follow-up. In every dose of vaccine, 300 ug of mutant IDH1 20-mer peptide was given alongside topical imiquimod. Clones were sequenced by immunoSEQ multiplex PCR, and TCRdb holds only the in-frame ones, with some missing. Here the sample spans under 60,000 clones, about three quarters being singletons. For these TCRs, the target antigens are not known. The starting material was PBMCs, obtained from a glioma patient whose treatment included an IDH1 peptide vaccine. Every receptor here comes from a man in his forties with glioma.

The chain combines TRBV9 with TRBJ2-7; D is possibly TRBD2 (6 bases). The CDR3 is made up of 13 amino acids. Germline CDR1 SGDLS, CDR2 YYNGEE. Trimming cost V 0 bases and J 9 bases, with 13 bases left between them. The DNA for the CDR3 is TGTGCCAGCAGCGTAGAGGAGGGAAGGTGGCAGTACTTC. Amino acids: CASSVEEGRWQYF.

CDR3 in amino acids: CASSEAPRGGETQYF. In DNA, the CDR3 is TGTGCCAGCAGTGAGGCCCCACGGGGAGGAGAGACCCAGTACTTC. The rearrangement uses TRBV6-1 and TRBJ2-5; TRBD2 is a possible D gene (6 bases). Trimming took off 3 bases at V and 4 bases at J, with 15 bases between the two ends. The CDR3 is made up of 15 amino acids. Germline V gives CDR1 MNHNS, CDR2 SASEGT.

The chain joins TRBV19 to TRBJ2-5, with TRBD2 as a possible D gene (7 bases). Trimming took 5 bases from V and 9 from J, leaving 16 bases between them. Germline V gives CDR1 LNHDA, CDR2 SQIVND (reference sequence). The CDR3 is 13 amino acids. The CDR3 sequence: CASSASGEGAQYF. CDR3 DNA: TGTGCCAGTAGTGCCTCAGGGGAGGGGGCCCAGTACTTC.

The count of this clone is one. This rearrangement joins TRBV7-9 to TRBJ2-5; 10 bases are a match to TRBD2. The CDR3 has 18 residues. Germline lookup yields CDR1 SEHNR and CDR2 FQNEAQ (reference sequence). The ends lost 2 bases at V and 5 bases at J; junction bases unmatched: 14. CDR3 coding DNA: TGTGCCAGCAGCTTATTCCCCACCACAGCGGGAGGGCGGGAGACCCAGTACTTC. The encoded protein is CASSLFPTTAGGRETQYF.

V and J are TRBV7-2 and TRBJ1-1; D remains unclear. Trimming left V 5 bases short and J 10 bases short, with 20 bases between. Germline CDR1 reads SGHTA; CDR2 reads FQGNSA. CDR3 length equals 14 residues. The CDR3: CASSPLAARVVAFF. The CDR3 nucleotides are TGTGCCAGCAGCCCCCTGGCGGCGAGGGTAGTAGCTTTCTTT.

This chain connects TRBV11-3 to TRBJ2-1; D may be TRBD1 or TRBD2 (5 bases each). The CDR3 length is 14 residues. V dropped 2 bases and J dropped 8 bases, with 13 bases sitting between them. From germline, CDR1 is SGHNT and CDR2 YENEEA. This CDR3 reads CASSLRGPAYEQFF. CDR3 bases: TGTGCCAGCAGCTTAAGGGGACCCGCCTATGAGCAGTTCTTC.

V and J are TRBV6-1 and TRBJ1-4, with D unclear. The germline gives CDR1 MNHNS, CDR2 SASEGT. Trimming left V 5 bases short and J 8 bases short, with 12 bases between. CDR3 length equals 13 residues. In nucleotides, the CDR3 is TGTGCCAGCAGTCGCACGTGGGGAGAAAAACTGTTTTTT. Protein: CASSRTWGEKLFF.

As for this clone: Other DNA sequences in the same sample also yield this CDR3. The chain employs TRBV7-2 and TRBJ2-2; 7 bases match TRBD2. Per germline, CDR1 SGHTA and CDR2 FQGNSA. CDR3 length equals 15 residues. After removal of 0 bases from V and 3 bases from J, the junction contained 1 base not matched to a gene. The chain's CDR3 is CASSLALADTGELFF. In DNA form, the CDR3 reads TGTGCCAGCAGCTTAGCCCTAGCGGACACCGGGGAGCTGTTTTTT. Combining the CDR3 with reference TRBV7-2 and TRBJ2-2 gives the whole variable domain GAGVSQSPSNKVTEKGKDVELRCDPISGHTALYWYRQSLGQGLEFLIYFQGNSAPDKSGLPSDRFSAERTGGSVSTLTIQRTQQEDSAVYLCASSLALADTGELFFGEGSRLTVL.

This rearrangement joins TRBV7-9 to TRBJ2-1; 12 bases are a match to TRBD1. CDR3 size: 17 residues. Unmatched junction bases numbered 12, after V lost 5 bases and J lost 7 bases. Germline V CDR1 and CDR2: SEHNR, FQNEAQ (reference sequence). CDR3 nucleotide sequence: TGTGCCAGCAGCCGCCAGCGGGACAGGGGGCAAAGGAATGAGCAGTTCTTC. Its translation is CASSRQRDRGQRNEQFF.

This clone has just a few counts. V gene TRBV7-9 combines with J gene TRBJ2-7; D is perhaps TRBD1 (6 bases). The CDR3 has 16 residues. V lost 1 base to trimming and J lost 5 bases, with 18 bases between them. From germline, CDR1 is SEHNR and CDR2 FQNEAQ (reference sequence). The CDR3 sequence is CASSLGTTGTENEQYF. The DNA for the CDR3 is TGTGCCAGCAGCTTAGGTACCACAGGGACGGAAAACGAGCAGTACTTC.

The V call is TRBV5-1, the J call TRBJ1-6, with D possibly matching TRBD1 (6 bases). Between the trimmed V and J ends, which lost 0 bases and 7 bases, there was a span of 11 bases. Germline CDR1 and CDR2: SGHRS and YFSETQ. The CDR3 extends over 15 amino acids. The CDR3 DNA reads TGCGCCAGCAGCTTGGAAGGACAGAGAAATTCACCCCTCCACTTT. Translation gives CASSLEGQRNSPLHF.

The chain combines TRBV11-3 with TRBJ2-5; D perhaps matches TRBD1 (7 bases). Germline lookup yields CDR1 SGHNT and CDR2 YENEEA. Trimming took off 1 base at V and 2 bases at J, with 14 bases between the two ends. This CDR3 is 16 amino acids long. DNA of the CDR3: TGTGCCAGCAGCTTAGTTAGGGGGGACAGACAAGAGACCCAGTACTTC. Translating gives CASSLVRGDRQETQYF.

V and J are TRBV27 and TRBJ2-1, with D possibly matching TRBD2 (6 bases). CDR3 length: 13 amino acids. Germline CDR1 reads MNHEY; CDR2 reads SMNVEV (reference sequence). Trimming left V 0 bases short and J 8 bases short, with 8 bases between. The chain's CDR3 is CASSLSEGDEQFF. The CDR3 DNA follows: TGTGCCAGCAGTTTATCGGAGGGAGATGAGCAGTTCTTC.

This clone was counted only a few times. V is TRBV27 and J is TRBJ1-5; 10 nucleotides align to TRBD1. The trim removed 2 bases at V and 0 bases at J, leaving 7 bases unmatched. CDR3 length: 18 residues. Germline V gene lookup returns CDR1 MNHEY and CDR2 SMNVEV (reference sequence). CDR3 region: CASSLTQTGGRSNQPQHF. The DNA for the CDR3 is TGTGCCAGCAGTTTAACCCAGACAGGGGGCCGTAGCAATCAGCCCCAGCATTTT.

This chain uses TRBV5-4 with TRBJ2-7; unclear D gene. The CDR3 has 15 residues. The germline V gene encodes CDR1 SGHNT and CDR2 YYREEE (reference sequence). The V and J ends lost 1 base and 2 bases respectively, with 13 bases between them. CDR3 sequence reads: CASSLSPGATYEQYF. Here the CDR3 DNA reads TGTGCCAGCAGCTTGTCACCAGGTGCAACCTACGAGCAGTACTTC.

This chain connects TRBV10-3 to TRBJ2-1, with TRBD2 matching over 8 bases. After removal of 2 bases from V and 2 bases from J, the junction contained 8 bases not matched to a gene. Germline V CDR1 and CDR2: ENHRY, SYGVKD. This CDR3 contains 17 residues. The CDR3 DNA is TGTGCCATCAGTGAGACAGGACTAGCCTTGACCTACAATGAGCAGTTCTTC. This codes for CAISETGLALTYNEQFF.

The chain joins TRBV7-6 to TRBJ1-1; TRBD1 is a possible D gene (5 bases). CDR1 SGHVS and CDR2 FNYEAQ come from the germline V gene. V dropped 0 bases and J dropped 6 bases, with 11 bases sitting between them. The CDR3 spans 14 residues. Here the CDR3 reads CASSLASGSAEAFF. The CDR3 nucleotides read TGTGCCAGCAGCTTAGCTTCAGGGTCCGCTGAAGCTTTCTTT.

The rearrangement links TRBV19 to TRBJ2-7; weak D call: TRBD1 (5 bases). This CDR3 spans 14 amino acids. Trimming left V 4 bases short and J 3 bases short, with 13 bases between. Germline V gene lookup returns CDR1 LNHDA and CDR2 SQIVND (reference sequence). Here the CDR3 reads CASSKKGVRYEQYF. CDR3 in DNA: TGTGCCAGTAGTAAGAAAGGGGTTCGCTACGAGCAGTACTTC. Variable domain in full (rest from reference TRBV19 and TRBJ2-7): DGGITQSPKYLFRKEGQNVTLSCEQNLNHDAMYWYRQDPGQGLRLIYYSQIVNDFQKGDIAEGYSVSREKKESFPLTVTSAQKNPTAFYLCASSKKGVRYEQYFGPGTRLTVT.

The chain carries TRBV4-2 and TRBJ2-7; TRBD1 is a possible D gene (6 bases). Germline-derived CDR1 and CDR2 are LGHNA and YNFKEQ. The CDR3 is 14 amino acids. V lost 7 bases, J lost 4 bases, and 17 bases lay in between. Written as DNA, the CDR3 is TGTGCCAGCATCCATACAGGGTTTTGGTACGAGCAGTACGTC. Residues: CASIHTGFWYEQYV.

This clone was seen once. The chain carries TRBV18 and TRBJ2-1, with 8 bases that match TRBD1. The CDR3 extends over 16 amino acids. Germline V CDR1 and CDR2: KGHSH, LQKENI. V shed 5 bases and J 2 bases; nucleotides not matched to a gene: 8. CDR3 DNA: TGTGCCAGCTCAGCACTCCAGGGGGCCGCCTACAATGAGCAGTTCTTC. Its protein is CASSALQGAAYNEQFF.

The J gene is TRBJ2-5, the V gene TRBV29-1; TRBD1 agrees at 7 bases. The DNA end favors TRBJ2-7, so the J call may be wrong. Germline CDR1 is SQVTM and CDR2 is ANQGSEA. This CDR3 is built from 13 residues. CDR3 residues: CSVPRDSHYEQYF. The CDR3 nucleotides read TGCAGCGTGCCTAGGGACAGTCACTACGAGCAGTACTTC.

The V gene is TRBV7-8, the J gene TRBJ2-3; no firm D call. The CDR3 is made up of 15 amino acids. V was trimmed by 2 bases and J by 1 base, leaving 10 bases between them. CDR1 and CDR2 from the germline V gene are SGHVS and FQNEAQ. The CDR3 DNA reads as TGTGCCAGCAGCTTAATCCCATCGCGCACAGATACGCAGTATTTT. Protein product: CASSLIPSRTDTQYF.

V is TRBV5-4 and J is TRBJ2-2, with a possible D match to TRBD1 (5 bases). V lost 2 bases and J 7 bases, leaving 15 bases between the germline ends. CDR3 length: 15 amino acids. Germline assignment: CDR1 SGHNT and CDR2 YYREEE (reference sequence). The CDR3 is CASSLIRGSSGELFF. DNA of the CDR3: TGTGCCAGCAGCTTAATAAGGGGTTCGAGCGGGGAGCTGTTTTTT.

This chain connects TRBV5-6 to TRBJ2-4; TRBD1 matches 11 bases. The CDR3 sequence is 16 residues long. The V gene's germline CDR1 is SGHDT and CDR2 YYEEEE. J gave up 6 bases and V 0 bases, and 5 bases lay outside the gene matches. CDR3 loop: CASSLAGGTGGNIQYF. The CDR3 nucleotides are TGTGCCAGCAGCTTGGCTGGAGGGACAGGGGGAAACATTCAGTACTTC.

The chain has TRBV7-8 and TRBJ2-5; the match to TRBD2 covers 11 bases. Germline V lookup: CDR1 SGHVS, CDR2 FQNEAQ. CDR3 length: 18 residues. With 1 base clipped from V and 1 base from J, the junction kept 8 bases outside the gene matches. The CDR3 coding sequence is TGTGCCAGCAGCTTAGTTAGGTCGGGACTAGCGGCCCAAGAGACCCAGTACTTC. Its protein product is CASSLVRSGLAAQETQYF.

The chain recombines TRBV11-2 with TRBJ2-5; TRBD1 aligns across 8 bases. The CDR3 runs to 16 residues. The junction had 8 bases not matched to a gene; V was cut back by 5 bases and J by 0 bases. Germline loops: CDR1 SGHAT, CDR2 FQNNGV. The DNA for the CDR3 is TGTGCCAGCAGCCGTACAGGGGGAGTGTACCAAGAGACCCAGTACTTC. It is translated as CASSRTGGVYQETQYF.

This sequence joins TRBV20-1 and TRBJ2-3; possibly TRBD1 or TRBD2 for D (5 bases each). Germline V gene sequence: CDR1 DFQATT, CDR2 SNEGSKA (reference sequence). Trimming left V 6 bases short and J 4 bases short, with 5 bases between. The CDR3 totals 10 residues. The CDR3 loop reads CSAGADTQYF. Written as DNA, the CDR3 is TGCAGTGCGGGGGCAGATACGCAGTATTTT.